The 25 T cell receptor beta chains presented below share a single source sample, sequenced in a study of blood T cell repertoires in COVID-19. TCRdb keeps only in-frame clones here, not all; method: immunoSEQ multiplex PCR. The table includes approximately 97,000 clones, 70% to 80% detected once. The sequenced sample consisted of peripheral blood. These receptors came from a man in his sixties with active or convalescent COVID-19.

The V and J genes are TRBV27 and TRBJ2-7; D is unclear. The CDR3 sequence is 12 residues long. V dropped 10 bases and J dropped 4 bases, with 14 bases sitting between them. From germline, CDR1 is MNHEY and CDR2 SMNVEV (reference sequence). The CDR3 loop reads CATFTNFYEQYV. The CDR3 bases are TGTGCCACCTTTACTAATTTTTACGAGCAGTACGTC.

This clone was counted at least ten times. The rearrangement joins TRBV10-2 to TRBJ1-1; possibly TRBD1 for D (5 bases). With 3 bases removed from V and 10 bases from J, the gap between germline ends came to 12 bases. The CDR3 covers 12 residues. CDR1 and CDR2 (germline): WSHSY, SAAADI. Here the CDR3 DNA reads TGCGCCAGCAGTGATCCAGGGCCTACAGCTTTCTTT. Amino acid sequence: CASSDPGPTAFF.

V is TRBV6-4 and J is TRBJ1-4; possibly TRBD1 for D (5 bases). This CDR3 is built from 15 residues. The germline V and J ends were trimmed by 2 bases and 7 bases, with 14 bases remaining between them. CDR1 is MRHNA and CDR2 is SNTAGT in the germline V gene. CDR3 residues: CASSDTGTGPEKLFF. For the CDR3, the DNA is TGTGCCAGCAGTGACACGGGGACTGGCCCTGAAAAACTGTTTTTT.

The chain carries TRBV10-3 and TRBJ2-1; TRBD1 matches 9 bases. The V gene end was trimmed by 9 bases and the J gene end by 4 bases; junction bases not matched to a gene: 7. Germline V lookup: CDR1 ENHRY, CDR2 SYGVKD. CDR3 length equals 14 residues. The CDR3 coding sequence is TGTGCCATGGGACAGGGAGTTGGGTACAATGAGCAGTTCTTC. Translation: CAMGQGVGYNEQFF.

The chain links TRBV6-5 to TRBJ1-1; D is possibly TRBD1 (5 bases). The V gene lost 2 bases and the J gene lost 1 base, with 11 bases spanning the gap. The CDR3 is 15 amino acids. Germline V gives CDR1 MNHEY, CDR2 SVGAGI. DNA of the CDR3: TGTGCCAGCAGTTACGGGCGACAGACGAACACTGAAGCTTTCTTT. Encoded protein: CASSYGRQTNTEAFF.

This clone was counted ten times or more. The CDR3 reads CASSQGEVPSYNEQFF. The CDR3 DNA sequence: TGTGCCAGCAGCCAGGGGGAGGTTCCCTCGTACAATGAGCAGTTCTTC. The chain uses TRBV3-1 (or the pseudogene TRBV3-2) and TRBJ2-1; weak D call: TRBD2 (6 bases). V was clipped by 3 bases and J by 4 bases, with 16 bases between them. Germline V gene lookup returns CDR1 LGHDT and CDR2 YNNKEL (reference sequence). This CDR3 is built from 16 residues.

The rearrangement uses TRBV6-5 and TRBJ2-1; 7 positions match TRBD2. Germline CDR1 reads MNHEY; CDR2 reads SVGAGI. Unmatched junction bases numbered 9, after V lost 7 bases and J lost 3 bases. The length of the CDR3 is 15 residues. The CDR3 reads CASMLGGRGYNEQFF. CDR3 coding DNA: TGTGCCAGCATGTTGGGCGGGAGAGGCTACAATGAGCAGTTCTTC.

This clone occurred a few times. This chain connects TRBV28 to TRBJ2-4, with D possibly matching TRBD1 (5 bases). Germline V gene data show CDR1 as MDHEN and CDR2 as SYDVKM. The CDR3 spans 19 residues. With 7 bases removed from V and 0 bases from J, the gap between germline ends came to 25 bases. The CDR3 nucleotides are TGTGCCAGCAAAAAATGGGCAGGGTACCTCGAGAGAGCCAAAAACATTCAGTACTTC. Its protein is CASKKWAGYLERAKNIQYF.

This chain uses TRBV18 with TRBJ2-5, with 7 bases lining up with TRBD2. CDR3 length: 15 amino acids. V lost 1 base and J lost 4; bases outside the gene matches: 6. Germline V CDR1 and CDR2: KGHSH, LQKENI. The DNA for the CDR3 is TGTGCCAGCTCACCACGCGCGGGAGTTGGAGAGACCCAGTACTTC. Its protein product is CASSPRAGVGETQYF.

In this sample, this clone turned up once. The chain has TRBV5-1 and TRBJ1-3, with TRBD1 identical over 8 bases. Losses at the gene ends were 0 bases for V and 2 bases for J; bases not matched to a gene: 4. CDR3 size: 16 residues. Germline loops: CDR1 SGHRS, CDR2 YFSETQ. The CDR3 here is CASSLDRGVAGNTIYF. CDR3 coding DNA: TGCGCCAGCAGCTTGGACAGGGGGGTCGCTGGAAACACCATATATTTT.

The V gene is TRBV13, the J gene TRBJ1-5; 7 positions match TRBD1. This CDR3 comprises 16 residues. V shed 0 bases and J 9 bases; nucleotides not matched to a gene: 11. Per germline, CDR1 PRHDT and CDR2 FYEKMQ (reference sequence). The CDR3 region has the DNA TGTGCCAGCAGCTTAGGACAGGGGTCACACGTTAGGCCCCAGCATTTT. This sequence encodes CASSLGQGSHVRPQHF.

The CDR3 sequence: CASSLGHRGLNTGELFF. The CDR3 coding sequence is TGCGCCAGCAGCTTAGGCCACAGGGGGTTAAACACCGGGGAGCTGTTTTTT. This chain connects TRBV5-1 to TRBJ2-2; TRBD1 aligns across 8 bases. The V and J ends lost 2 bases and 2 bases, in that order; junction bases with no gene match: 8. Germline V lookup: CDR1 SGHRS, CDR2 YFSETQ. The CDR3 length is 17 residues.

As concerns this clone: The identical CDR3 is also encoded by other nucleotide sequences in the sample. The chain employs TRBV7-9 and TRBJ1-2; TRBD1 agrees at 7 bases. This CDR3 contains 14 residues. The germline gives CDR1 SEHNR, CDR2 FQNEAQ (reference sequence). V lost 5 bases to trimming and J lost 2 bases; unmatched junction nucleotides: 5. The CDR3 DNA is TGTGCCAGCAGCCTAGGGACAGTCAACTATGGCTACACCTTC. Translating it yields CASSLGTVNYGYTF. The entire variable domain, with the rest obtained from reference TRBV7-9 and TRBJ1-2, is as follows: DTGVSQNPRHKITKRGQNVTFRCDPISEHNRLYWYRQTLGQGPEFLTYFQNEAQLEKSRLLSDRFSAERPKGSFSTLEIQRTEQGDSAMYLCASSLGTVNYGYTFGSGTRLTVV.

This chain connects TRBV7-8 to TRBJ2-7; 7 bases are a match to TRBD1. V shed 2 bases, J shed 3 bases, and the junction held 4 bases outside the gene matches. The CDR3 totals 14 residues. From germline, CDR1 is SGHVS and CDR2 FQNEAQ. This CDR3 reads CASSLQRTGYEQYV. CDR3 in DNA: TGTGCCAGCAGCTTACAAAGGACAGGCTACGAGCAGTACGTC.

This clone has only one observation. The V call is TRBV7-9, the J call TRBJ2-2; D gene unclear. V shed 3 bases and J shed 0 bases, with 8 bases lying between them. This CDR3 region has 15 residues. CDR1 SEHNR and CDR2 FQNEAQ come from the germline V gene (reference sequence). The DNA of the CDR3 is TGTGCCAGCAGCTTTGGCAGCGCGAACACCGGGGAGCTGTTTTTT. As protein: CASSFGSANTGELFF.

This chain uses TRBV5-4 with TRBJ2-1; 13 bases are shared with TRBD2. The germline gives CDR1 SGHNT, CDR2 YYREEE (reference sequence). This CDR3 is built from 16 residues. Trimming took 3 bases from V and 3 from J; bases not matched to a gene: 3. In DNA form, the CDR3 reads TGTGCCAGCAGCTCGAGGACTAGCGGGAGCTACAATGAGCAGTTCTTC. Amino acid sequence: CASSSRTSGSYNEQFF.

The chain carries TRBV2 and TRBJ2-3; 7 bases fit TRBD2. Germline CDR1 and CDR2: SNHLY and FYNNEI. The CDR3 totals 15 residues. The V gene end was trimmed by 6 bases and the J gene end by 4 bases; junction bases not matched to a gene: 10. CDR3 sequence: CASRKRDAAADTQYF. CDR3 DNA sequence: TGTGCCAGCAGAAAGCGGGATGCTGCTGCAGATACGCAGTATTTT. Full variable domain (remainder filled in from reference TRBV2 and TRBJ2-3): EPEVTQTPSHQVTQMGQEVILRCVPISNHLYFYWYRQILGQKVEFLVSFYNNEISEKSEIFDDQFSVERPDGSNFTLKIRSTKLEDSAMYFCASRKRDAAADTQYFGPGTRLTVL.

The CDR3 protein is CSAGRDREDEKLFF. The CDR3 DNA is TGCAGCGCCGGCCGGGACAGGGAGGATGAAAAACTGTTTTTT. V gene TRBV29-1 combines with J gene TRBJ1-4; 9 positions match TRBD1. CDR3 length equals 14 residues. Trimming took 7 bases from V and 6 from J; bases not matched to a gene: 9. Germline V gene lookup returns CDR1 SQVTM and CDR2 ANQGSEA.

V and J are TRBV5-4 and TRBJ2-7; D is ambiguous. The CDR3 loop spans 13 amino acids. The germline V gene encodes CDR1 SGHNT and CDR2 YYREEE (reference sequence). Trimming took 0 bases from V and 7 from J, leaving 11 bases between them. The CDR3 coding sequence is TGTGCCAGCAGCTTGGGTGGCTCTCGAGAGCAGTACGTC. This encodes CASSLGGSREQYV.

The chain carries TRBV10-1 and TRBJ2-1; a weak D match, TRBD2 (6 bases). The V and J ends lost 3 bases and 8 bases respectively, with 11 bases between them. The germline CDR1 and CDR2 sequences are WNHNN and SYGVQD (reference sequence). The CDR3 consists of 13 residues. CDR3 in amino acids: CASSENPSDEQFF. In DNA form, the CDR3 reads TGCGCCAGCAGTGAAAACCCTAGCGATGAGCAGTTCTTC.

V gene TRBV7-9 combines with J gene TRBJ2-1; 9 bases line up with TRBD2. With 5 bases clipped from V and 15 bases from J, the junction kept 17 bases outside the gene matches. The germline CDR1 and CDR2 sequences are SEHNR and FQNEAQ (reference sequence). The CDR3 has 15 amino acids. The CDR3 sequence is CASSVTNGREGPRFF. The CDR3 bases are TGTGCCAGCAGCGTTACTAACGGGCGGGAGGGCCCTAGGTTCTTC.

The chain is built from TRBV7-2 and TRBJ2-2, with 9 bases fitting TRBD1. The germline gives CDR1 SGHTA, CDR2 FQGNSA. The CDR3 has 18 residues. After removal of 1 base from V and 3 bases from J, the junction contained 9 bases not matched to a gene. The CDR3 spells CASSLGRGTGTYTGELFF. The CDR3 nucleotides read TGTGCCAGCAGCTTAGGTCGGGGGACAGGGACCTACACCGGGGAGCTGTTTTTT.

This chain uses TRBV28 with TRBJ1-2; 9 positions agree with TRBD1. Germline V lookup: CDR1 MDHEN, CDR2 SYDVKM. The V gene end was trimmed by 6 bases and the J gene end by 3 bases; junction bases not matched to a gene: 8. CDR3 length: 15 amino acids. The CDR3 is CASSLGDRAHYGYTF. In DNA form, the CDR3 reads TGTGCCAGCAGCCTAGGGGACAGGGCTCACTATGGCTACACCTTC.

CDR3 sequence: CASSLRNRGDEQFF. For the CDR3, the DNA is TGTGCCAGCAGTTTAAGGAACAGGGGCGATGAGCAGTTCTTC. V is TRBV27 and J is TRBJ2-1; the match to TRBD1 covers 7 bases. The CDR3 runs 14 residues. Unmatched junction bases numbered 6, after V lost 2 bases and J lost 8 bases. CDR1 MNHEY and CDR2 SMNVEV come from the germline V gene (reference sequence).

The CDR3 loop reads CASSQTSGRNNEQFF. CDR3 nucleotide sequence: TGTGCCAGCAGTCAAACTAGCGGGAGAAACAATGAGCAGTTCTTC. This chain connects TRBV6-6 to TRBJ2-1; 11 bases align to TRBD2. V was clipped by 5 bases and J by 5 bases; unmatched bases: 5. The CDR3 has 15 residues. Germline CDR1 reads MNHNY; CDR2 reads SVGAGI (reference sequence).